This is a list of T cell receptor beta chains from one sample in a study of Ad26.COV2.S vaccination and SARS-CoV-2 variants. Profiled with immunoSEQ multiplex PCR; TCRdb holds only in-frame clones, not every one. In the table there are a few hundred thousand clones, roughly 87% of which are singletons. The sample was peripheral blood, taken in a trial of Ad26.COV2.S vaccine versus placebo. The origin of the receptors is a person aged 18-60 years who received the Ad26.COV2.S COVID-19 vaccine or a placebo. CDR3s include the opening cysteine and the closing phenylalanine or tryptophan. Fields, in order: clone size, D gene, J gene, V gene, CDR3 protein, CDR3 DNA. D genes are given only for firm matches. The size entry is marked missing in some rows and otherwise reads once, few, many or a size class.

few,-,TRBJ1-1,TRBV27,CASSFSGDIVEAFF,TGTGCCAGCAGTTTTTCAGGGGACATCGTGGAAGCTTTCTTT
-,-,TRBJ2-7,TRBV6-5,CASRPAVPHEQYF,TGTGCCAGCAGGCCGGCGGTCCCCCACGAGCAGTACTTC
-,-,TRBJ1-5,TRBV6-6,CASSRSRFDQPQHF,TGTGCCAGCAGTCGTTCTCGCTTCGACCAGCCCCAGCATTTT
-,TRBD1,TRBJ2-7,TRBV5-4,CASSSPGTGDYEQYF,TGTGCCAGCAGCTCCCCCGGGACAGGGGACTACGAGCAGTACTTC
-,TRBD1,TRBJ1-5,TRBV19,CASSISPGGVSQPQHF,TGTGCCAGTAGTATATCCCCAGGGGGCGTCAGTCAGCCCCAGCATTTT
-,-,TRBJ2-6,TRBV19,CAITPGHAISGANVLTF,TGTGCCATTACACCGGGACACGCGATCTCTGGGGCCAACGTCCTGACTTTC
-,TRBD2,TRBJ2-7,TRBV18,CASSQNPLGLAGGAYEQYF,TGTGCCAGCTCACAAAACCCCCTCGGACTAGCGGGAGGGGCCTACGAGCAGTACTTC
-,-,TRBJ2-3,TRBV28,CASTTEGIGGTDTQYF,TGTGCCAGCACCACCGAGGGGATCGGGGGCACAGATACGCAGTATTTT
-,-,TRBJ2-2,TRBV15,CATSRDRLRGTGELFF,TGTGCCACCAGCAGAGATCGGCTACGGGGGACCGGGGAGCTGTTTTTT
-,-,TRBJ2-6,TRBV28,CASSRRGRANVLTF,TGTGCCAGCAGTCGAAGGGGACGGGCCAACGTCCTGACTTTC
-,-,TRBJ1-3,TRBV28,CASSSPQGQGNTIYF,TGTGCCAGCAGTTCCCCCCAGGGGCAAGGAAACACCATATATTTT
-,-,TRBJ2-7,TRBV20-1,CSASTRLYEQYF,TGCAGTGCTAGTACCCGTCTCTACGAGCAGTACTTC
-,-,TRBJ1-1,TRBV27,CASSLSNRATEAFF,TGTGCCAGCAGTTTATCGAATAGGGCCACTGAAGCTTTCTTT
-,-,TRBJ1-1,TRBV6-2/TRBV6-3,CASSYTGRYTEAFF,TGTGCCAGCAGTTACACGGGTCGTTACACTGAAGCTTTCTTT
-,-,TRBJ2-1,TRBV24-1,CATSDPRGLTNEQFF,TGTGCCACCAGTGATCCCCGCGGGCTTACTAATGAGCAGTTCTTC
few,TRBD2,TRBJ2-2,TRBV27,CASSSPGLAGITGELFF,TGTGCCAGCAGTAGCCCGGGACTAGCGGGAATAACCGGGGAGCTGTTTTTT
-,-,TRBJ1-4,TRBV19,CASSKSPAGEKLFF,TGTGCCAGTAGTAAAAGCCCCGCGGGTGAAAAACTGTTTTTT
-,-,TRBJ1-5,TRBV15,CATSRVGGDQPQHF,TGTGCCACCAGCAGAGTGGGGGGAGATCAGCCCCAGCATTTT
once,-,TRBJ2-1,TRBV28,CASSLRYNEQFF,TGTGCCAGCAGTTTACGCTACAATGAGCAGTTCTTC
few,-,TRBJ1-1,TRBV27,CASSTFGAEAFF,TGTGCCAGCAGTACGTTCGGTGCTGAAGCTTTCTTT
-,-,TRBJ2-2,TRBV13,CASSLRVSWTGELFF,TGTGCCAGCAGCCTCCGGGTATCGTGGACCGGGGAGCTGTTTTTT
-,TRBD1,TRBJ1-4,TRBV24-1,CATSPLGQGQATNEKLFF,TGTGCCACCTCTCCACTCGGACAGGGACAAGCAACTAATGAAAAACTGTTTTTT
-,-,TRBJ2-7,TRBV11-2,CASSQGRLGFSSYEQYF,TGTGCCAGCAGCCAGGGCAGGCTAGGGTTCAGCTCCTACGAGCAGTACTTC
-,TRBD2,TRBJ2-3,TRBV5-6,CASSPLAGAPTQYF,TGTGCCAGCAGCCCACTAGCGGGAGCTCCAACGCAGTATTTT
once,-,TRBJ2-7,TRBV9,CASSPWRKGAYEQYF,TGTGCCAGCAGTCCTTGGCGGAAAGGGGCCTACGAGCAGTACTTC
-,-,TRBJ2-7,TRBV5-4,CASSPTRGGAYEQYF,TGTGCCAGCAGCCCCACTCGGGGAGGAGCCTACGAGCAGTACTTC
-,-,TRBJ1-6,TRBV6-1,CASSEAGGGNSPLHF,TGTGCCAGCAGTGAAGCCGGCGGAGGAAATTCACCCCTCCACTTT
-,TRBD2,TRBJ2-3,TRBV6-6,CASSQLRAGTSGRDTQYF,TGTGCCAGCAGTCAACTCAGGGCCGGGACTAGCGGGAGGGATACGCAGTATTTT
-,-,TRBJ1-2,TRBV13,CASSLGGNINYGYTF,TGTGCCAGCAGCTTAGGAGGGAACATCAACTATGGCTACACCTTC
once,TRBD2,TRBJ2-2,TRBV7-2,CASRNSGANTGELFF,TGTGCCAGCAGGAATAGCGGGGCGAACACCGGGGAGCTGTTTTTT
-,-,TRBJ1-2,TRBV10-3,CAISAPDNYGYTF,TGTGCCATCAGTGCACCAGATAACTATGGCTACACCTTC
once,TRBD1,TRBJ2-5,TRBV28,CASIAGTVGETQYF,TGTGCCAGCATCGCAGGGACAGTTGGAGAGACCCAGTACTTC
once,-,TRBJ2-3,TRBV5-1,CASSSLASTDTQYF,TGCGCCAGCAGCTCCTTAGCTAGCACAGATACGCAGTATTTT
-,TRBD1,TRBJ2-1,TRBV11-3,CASSGDRGSYNEQFF,TGTGCCAGCAGTGGGGACAGGGGCTCCTACAATGAGCAGTTCTTC
-,TRBD2,TRBJ2-1,TRBV20-1,CSASAGLAGRYNEQFF,TGCAGTGCTAGTGCAGGACTAGCGGGCCGCTACAATGAGCAGTTCTTC
-,TRBD1,TRBJ2-2,TRBV6-5,CASSRGRGTGELFF,TGTGCCAGCTCTAGGGGGCGAGGGACCGGGGAGCTGTTTTTT
-,TRBD1,TRBJ2-1,TRBV9,CASSVGQVNEQFF,TGTGCCAGCAGCGTCGGACAGGTCAATGAGCAGTTCTTC
-,TRBD2,TRBJ2-7,TRBV6-2/TRBV6-3,CASSPWTSVSYEQYF,TGTGCCAGCAGTCCATGGACTAGCGTGTCCTACGAGCAGTACTTC
-,TRBD2,TRBJ2-1,TRBV27,CASSLQTSGMYNEQFF,TGTGCCAGCAGCCTTCAGACTAGCGGGATGTACAATGAGCAGTTCTTC
-,-,TRBJ1-5,TRBV6-1,CASSEGAASNQPQHF,TGTGCCAGCAGTGAGGGAGCCGCAAGCAATCAGCCCCAGCATTTT
many,-,TRBJ1-1,TRBV6-5,CASSLGVVTEAFF,TGTGCCAGCAGCCTAGGGGTAGTCACTGAAGCTTTCTTT
-,TRBD1,TRBJ2-7,TRBV9,CASSVGTGGIYEQYF,TGTGCCAGCAGCGTGGGGACAGGGGGAATTTACGAGCAGTACTTC
once,-,TRBJ2-1,TRBV19,CASSIRAGPYNEQFF,TGTGCCAGTAGTATAAGGGCAGGGCCCTACAATGAGCAGTTCTTC
-,-,TRBJ1-3,TRBV18,CASSPEEVPISGNTIYF,TGTGCCAGCTCACCTGAGGAAGTCCCGATCTCTGGAAACACCATATATTTT
-,TRBD1,TRBJ2-7,TRBV6-2/TRBV6-3,CASSLTGSSYEQYF,TGTGCCAGCAGTCTGACAGGGAGCTCCTACGAGCAGTACTTC
-,-,TRBJ2-1,TRBV19,CASSVPRTDLASSYNEQFF,TGTGCCAGTAGTGTGCCGCGGACAGACTTAGCGAGCTCCTACAATGAGCAGTTCTTC
-,TRBD2,TRBJ2-1,TRBV3-1/TRBV3-2,CASSQAGGRLAGGTYNEQFF,TGTGCCAGCAGCCAAGCGGGGGGGAGACTAGCGGGAGGGACTTACAATGAGCAGTTCTTC
-,-,TRBJ1-2,TRBV12-3/TRBV12-4,CASTEFTNYGYTF,TGTGCCAGCACCGAATTCACTAACTATGGCTACACCTTC
-,-,TRBJ1-1,TRBV28,CASSLITGGTEAFF,TGTGCCAGCAGTTTAATTACAGGAGGGACTGAAGCTTTCTTT